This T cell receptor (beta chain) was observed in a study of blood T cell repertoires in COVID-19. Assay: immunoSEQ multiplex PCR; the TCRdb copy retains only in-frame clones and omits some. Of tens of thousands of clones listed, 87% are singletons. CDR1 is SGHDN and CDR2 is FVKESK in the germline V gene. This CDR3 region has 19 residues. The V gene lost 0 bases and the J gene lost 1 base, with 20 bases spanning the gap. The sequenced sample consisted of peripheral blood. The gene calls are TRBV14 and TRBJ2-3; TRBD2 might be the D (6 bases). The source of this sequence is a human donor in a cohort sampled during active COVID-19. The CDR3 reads CASSQDGVEYASGTDTQYF. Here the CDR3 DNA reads TGTGCCAGCAGCCAAGACGGGGTTGAGTATGCTAGCGGCACAGATACGCAGTATTTT. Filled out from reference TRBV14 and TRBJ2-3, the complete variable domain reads EAGVTQFPSHSVIEKGQTVTLRCDPISGHDNLYWYRRVMGKEIKFLLHFVKESKQDESGMPNNRFLAERTGGTYSTLKVQPAELEDSGVYFCASSQDGVEYASGTDTQYFGPGTRLTVL.